This entry describes one T cell receptor (beta chain). No antigen is known for it. V was shortened by 3 bases and J by 4 bases, with 8 bases between the two germline ends. The CDR3 spans 13 residues. Germline V gives CDR1 SGHTA, CDR2 FQGNSA. Profiling relied on immunoSEQ multiplex PCR, and the TCRdb table lists in-frame clones only, not all of them. The data hold 150,000 to 200,000 clones, with around 87% observed a single time. These data belong to a study of T cell responses to AZD1222 COVID-19 vaccine. Study findings and constraints: Repertoires in all cases were sampled only once the peak T cell response had passed.

The clonotype originates from an adult in good health. The starting material was peripheral blood, obtained on day 0 of MenACWY control vaccination. The chain is built from TRBV7-2 and TRBJ2-3, with D possibly matching TRBD2 (6 bases). This CDR3 reads CASSLSGADTQYF. The CDR3 nucleotides are TGTGCCAGCAGCTTGTCGGGGGCAGATACGCAGTATTTT. Combining the CDR3 with reference TRBV7-2 and TRBJ2-3 gives the whole variable domain GAGVSQSPSNKVTEKGKDVELRCDPISGHTALYWYRQSLGQGLEFLIYFQGNSAPDKSGLPSDRFSAERTGGSVSTLTIQRTQQEDSAVYLCASSLSGADTQYFGPGTRLTVL.